Listed here are 9 T cell receptor beta chains from one sample, sequenced in a study of blood T cell repertoires in COVID-19. Some clones are missing from TCRdb's copy, which holds only in-frame ones; the method was immunoSEQ multiplex PCR. The sample has under 300,000 clones, 88% seen once. Material for sequencing was PBMCs or T cells enriched from blood (not recorded which). All receptors derive from a woman in her forties or fifties who had recovered from COVID-19.

The chain carries TRBV19 and TRBJ1-2, with a tentative D call TRBD1 (6 bases). The V and J ends lost 1 base and 8 bases respectively, with 17 bases between them. CDR3 size: 15 residues. Germline loops: CDR1 LNHDA, CDR2 SQIVND (reference sequence). The chain's CDR3 is CASSIGTEEPRGYTF. In nucleotides, the CDR3 is TGTGCCAGTAGTATAGGGACAGAGGAACCTCGGGGCTACACCTTC.

The gene calls are TRBV27 and TRBJ2-1; tentative D call: TRBD2 (6 bases). Trimming took 6 bases from V and 9 from J, leaving 21 bases between them. This CDR3 is built from 15 residues. CDR1 MNHEY and CDR2 SMNVEV come from the germline V gene (reference sequence). Written as DNA, the CDR3 is TGTGCCAGCAGCCCTAACCTGGCTAGCGCTGGTGAGCAGTTCTTC. This encodes CASSPNLASAGEQFF.

This chain connects TRBV10-1 to TRBJ2-1; D not resolved. Germline V gives CDR1 WNHNN, CDR2 SYGVQD (reference sequence). The germline V and J ends were trimmed by 3 bases and 0 bases, with 12 bases remaining between them. CDR3 size: 16 residues. The CDR3 sequence: CASSDEAPSSYNEQFF. CDR3 bases: TGCGCCAGCAGTGACGAGGCCCCCAGCTCCTACAATGAGCAGTTCTTC.

The table lists this clone with a count of one. The V call is TRBV5-1, the J call TRBJ1-3; maybe TRBD1 (6 bases). In germline, CDR1 is SGHRS, CDR2 YFSETQ. The V end lost 5 bases, the J end lost 2 bases, and 8 bases lay between the germline ends. The CDR3 length is 13 residues. The chain's CDR3 is CASSTGTGNTIYF. The CDR3 DNA reads TGCGCCAGCAGTACAGGGACTGGAAACACCATATATTTT. Complete variable domain (other parts from reference TRBV5-1 and TRBJ1-3): KAGVTQTPRYLIKTRGQQVTLSCSPISGHRSVSWYQQTPGQGLQFLFEYFSETQRNKGNFPGRFSGRQFSNSRSEMNVSTLELGDSALYLCASSTGTGNTIYFGEGSWLTVV.

This clone was counted only a few times. J is TRBJ1-2 and V is TRBV5-1; the D gene is possibly TRBD1 (5 bases). Per germline, CDR1 SGHRS and CDR2 YFSETQ. The CDR3 covers 15 residues. With 0 bases removed from V and 8 bases from J, the gap between germline ends came to 17 bases. The CDR3 here is CASSLGVGGSEGYTF. CDR3 DNA: TGCGCCAGCAGCTTGGGAGTCGGGGGTTCTGAGGGCTACACCTTC. Full variable domain (outside the CDR3, taken from reference TRBV5-1 and TRBJ1-2): KAGVTQTPRYLIKTRGQQVTLSCSPISGHRSVSWYQQTPGQGLQFLFEYFSETQRNKGNFPGRFSGRQFSNSRSEMNVSTLELGDSALYLCASSLGVGGSEGYTFGSGTRLTVV.

V is TRBV23-1 and J is TRBJ2-2; TRBD1 is a possible D gene (6 bases). TRBV23-1 is given ORF status, its function remaining uncertain. This CDR3 has 12 residues. The V and J ends lost 9 bases and 4 bases respectively, with 9 bases between them. The CDR3 spells CARGTITGELFF. The CDR3 bases are TGCGCCAGGGGGACAATCACCGGGGAGCTGTTTTTT.

In its sample, this clone was seen once. The rearrangement links TRBV4-3 to TRBJ2-3; 14 nucleotides agree with TRBD2. Trimming took 4 bases from V and 6 from J; bases not matched to a gene: 3. CDR3 length: 15 residues. The germline V gene encodes CDR1 LGHNA and CDR2 YSLEER. The CDR3 DNA sequence: TGCGCCAGCAGCCCCCGGACTAGCGGGGGGGATACGCAGTATTTT. Protein sequence: CASSPRTSGGDTQYF.

This clone appeared a single time. The V and J genes are TRBV19 and TRBJ1-5; tentatively, D is TRBD1 (5 bases). Germline V lookup: CDR1 LNHDA, CDR2 SQIVND (reference sequence). The CDR3 is 17 amino acids. The germline V and J ends were trimmed by 2 bases and 4 bases, with 18 bases remaining between them. The CDR3 sequence is CASSIQGGELGNQPQHF. Written as DNA, the CDR3 is TGTGCCAGTAGTATACAAGGAGGGGAACTCGGTAATCAGCCCCAGCATTTT.

The gene calls are TRBV7-9 and TRBJ1-5; the D gene is possibly TRBD1 (5 bases). In germline, CDR1 is SEHNR, CDR2 FQNEAQ (reference sequence). The length of the CDR3 is 14 residues. The germline V and J ends were trimmed by 3 bases and 3 bases, with 9 bases remaining between them. CDR3 nucleotide sequence: TGTGCCAGCAGCTTGAAGGGGCCCAATCAGCCCCAGCATTTT. Encoded protein: CASSLKGPNQPQHF.